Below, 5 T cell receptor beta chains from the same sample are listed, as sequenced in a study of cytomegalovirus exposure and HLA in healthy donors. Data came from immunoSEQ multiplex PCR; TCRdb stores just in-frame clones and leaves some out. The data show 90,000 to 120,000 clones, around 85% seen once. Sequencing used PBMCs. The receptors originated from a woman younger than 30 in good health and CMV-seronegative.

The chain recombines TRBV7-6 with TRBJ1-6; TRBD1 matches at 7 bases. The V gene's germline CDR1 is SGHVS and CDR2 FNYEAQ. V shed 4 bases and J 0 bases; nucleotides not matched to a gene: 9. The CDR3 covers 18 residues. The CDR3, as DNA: TGTGCCAGCAGCTCCGCGGAGGACAGGAGCTCCTATAATTCACCCCTCCACTTT. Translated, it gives CASSSAEDRSSYNSPLHF.

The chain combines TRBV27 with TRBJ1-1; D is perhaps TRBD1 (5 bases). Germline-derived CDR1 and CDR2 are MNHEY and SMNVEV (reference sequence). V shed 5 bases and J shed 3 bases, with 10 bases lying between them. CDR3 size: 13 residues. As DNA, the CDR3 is TGTGCCAGCAGTCTCAGGGTGTACACTGAAGCTTTCTTT. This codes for CASSLRVYTEAFF.

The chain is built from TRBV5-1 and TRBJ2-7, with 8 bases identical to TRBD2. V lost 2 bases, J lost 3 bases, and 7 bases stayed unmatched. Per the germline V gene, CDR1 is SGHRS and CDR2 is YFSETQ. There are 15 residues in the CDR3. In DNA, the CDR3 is TGCGCCAGCAGCTTAGTTCCTAGCGGGTTCTACGAGCAGTACTTC. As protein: CASSLVPSGFYEQYF.

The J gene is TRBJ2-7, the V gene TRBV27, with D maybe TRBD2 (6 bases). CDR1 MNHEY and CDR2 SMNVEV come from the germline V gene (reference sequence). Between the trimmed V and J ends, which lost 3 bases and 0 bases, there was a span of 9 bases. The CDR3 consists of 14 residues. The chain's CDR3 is CASSFRGSSYEQYF. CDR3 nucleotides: TGTGCCAGCAGTTTCCGGGGGTCCTCCTACGAGCAGTACTTC.

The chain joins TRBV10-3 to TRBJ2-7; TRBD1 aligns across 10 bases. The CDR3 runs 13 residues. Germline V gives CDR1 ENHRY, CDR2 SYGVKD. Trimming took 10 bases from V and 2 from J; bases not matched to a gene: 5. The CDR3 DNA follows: TGTGCCACCGGACAGGGGGGCCCCTACGAGCAGTACTTC. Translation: CATGQGGPYEQYF.